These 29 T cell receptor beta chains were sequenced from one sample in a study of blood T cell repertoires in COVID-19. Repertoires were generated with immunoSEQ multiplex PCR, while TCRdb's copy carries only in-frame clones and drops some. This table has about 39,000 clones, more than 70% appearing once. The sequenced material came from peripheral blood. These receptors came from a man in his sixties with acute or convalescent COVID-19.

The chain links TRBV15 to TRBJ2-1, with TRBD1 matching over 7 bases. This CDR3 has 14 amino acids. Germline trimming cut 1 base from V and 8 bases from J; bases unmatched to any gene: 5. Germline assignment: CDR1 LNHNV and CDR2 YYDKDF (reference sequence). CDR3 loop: CATSRGDSLDEQFF. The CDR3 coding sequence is TGTGCCACCAGCAGAGGGGACAGTTTAGATGAGCAGTTCTTC.

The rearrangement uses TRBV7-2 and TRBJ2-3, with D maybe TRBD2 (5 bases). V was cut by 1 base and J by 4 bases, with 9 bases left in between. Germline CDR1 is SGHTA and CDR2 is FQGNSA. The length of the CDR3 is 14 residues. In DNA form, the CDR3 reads TGTGCCAGCAGCTTAGGGGTTAGCGCAGATACGCAGTATTTT. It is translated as CASSLGVSADTQYF.

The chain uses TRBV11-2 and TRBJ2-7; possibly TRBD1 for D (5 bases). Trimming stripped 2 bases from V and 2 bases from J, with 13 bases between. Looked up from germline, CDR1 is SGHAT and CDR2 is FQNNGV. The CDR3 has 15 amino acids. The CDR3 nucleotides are TGTGCCAGCAGCTTAAGCAGGGCGAAAACCTACGAGCAGTACTTC. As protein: CASSLSRAKTYEQYF.

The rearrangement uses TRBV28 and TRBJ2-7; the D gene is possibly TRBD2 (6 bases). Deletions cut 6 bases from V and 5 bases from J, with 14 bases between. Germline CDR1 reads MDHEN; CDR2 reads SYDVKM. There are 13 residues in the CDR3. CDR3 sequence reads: CASRLAASHEQYF. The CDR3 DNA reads TGTGCCAGCAGGTTAGCGGCCTCACACGAGCAGTACTTC. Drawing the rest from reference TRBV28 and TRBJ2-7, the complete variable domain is DVKVTQSSRYLVKRTGEKVFLECVQDMDHENMFWYRQDPGLGLRLIYFSYDVKMKEKGDIPEGYSVSREKKERFSLILESASTNQTSMYLCASRLAASHEQYFGPGTRLTVT.

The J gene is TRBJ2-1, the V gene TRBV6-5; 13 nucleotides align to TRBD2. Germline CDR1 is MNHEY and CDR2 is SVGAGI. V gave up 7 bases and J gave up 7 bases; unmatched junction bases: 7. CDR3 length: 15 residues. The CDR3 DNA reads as TGTGCCAGCAACCCCGGGACTAGCGGGATTAATGAGCAGTTCTTC. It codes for CASNPGTSGINEQFF.

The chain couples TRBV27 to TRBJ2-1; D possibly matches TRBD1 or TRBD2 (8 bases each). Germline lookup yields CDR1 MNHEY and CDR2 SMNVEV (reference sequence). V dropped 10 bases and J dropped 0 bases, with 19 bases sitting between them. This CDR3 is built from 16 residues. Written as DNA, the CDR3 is TGTGCCACCAGGGGGCGCGGGAGGCCCTCCTACAATGAGCAGTTCTTC. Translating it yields CATRGRGRPSYNEQFF.

CDR3 region: CASSLAEGQGQAFF. The CDR3 region has the DNA TGTGCCAGCAGCTTGGCCGAGGGACAAGGGCAAGCTTTCTTT. The chain carries TRBV5-6 and TRBJ1-1; a possible D gene is TRBD1 (6 bases). This CDR3 spans 14 amino acids. Germline CDR1 reads SGHDT; CDR2 reads YYEEEE. With 0 bases removed from V and 9 bases from J, the gap between germline ends came to 15 bases.

CDR3 sequence reads: CASRLRVSTRSTF. The DNA for the CDR3 is TGTGCCAGCAGACTCCGGGTCTCTACCCGGAGCACCTTC. V gene TRBV6-5 combines with J gene TRBJ1-2; D not resolved. Germline CDR1 reads MNHEY; CDR2 reads SVGAGI. The ends were cut back, 6 bases at V and 13 bases at J, with 21 bases in the middle. This CDR3 contains 13 residues.

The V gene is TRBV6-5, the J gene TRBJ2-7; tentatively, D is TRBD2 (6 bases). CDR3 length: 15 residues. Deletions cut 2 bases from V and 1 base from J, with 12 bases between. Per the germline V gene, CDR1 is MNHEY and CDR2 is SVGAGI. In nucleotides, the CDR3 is TGTGCCAGCAGTTACCGCGAGGGAGGTTCCTACGAGCAGTACTTC. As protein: CASSYREGGSYEQYF.

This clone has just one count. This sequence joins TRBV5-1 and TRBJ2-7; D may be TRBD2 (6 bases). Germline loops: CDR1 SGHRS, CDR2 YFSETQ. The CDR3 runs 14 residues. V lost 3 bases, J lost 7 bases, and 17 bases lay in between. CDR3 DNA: TGCGCCAGCAGCTACGAAGGCGGGGCGCGGGAGCAGTACTTC. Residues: CASSYEGGAREQYF.

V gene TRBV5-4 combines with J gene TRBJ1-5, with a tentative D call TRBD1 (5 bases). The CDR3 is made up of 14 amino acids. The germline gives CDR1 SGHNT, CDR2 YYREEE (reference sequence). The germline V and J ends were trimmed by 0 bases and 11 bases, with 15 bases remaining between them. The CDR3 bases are TGTGCCAGCAGCTTGGATCAGGGCTCCGGGTCCCAGCATTTT. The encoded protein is CASSLDQGSGSQHF.

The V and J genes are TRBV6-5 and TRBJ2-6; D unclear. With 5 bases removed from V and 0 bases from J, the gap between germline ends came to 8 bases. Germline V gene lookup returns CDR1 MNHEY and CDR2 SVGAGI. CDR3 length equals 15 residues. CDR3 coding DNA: TGTGCCAGCAGTACTCCCCGCTCTGGGGCCAACGTCCTGACTTTC. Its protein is CASSTPRSGANVLTF.

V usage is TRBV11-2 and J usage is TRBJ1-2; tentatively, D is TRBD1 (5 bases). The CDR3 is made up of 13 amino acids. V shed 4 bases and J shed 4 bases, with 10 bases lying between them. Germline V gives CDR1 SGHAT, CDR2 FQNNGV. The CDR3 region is CASSSGTFYGYTF. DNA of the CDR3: TGTGCCAGCAGCTCCGGGACTTTCTATGGCTACACCTTC.

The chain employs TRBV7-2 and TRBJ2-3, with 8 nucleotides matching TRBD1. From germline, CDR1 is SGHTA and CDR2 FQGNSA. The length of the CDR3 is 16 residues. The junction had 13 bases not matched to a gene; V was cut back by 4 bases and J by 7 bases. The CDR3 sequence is CASSSIGTGGRNTQYF. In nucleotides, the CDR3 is TGTGCCAGCAGCTCAATCGGCACAGGGGGTAGAAATACGCAGTATTTT.

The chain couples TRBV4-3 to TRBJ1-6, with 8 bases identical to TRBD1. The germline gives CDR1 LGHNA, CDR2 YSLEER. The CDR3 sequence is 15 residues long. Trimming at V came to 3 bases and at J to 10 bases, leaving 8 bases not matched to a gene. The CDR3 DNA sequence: TGCGCCAGCAGCCATGATGGACAGGGTGGGTCACCCCTCCACTTT. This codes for CASSHDGQGGSPLHF.

The DNA for the CDR3 is TGTGCCAGCAGTCTCGGACAGAACCTGAACACTGAAGCTTTCTTT. Translated: CASSLGQNLNTEAFF. V and J are TRBV28 and TRBJ1-1; D may be TRBD1 (6 bases). Per germline, CDR1 MDHEN and CDR2 SYDVKM. Trimming cost V 5 bases and J 0 bases, with 13 bases left between them. This CDR3 comprises 15 residues. The full variable domain, with the rest looked up from reference TRBV28 and TRBJ1-1, is DVKVTQSSRYLVKRTGEKVFLECVQDMDHENMFWYRQDPGLGLRLIYFSYDVKMKEKGDIPEGYSVSREKKERFSLILESASTNQTSMYLCASSLGQNLNTEAFFGQGTRLTVV.

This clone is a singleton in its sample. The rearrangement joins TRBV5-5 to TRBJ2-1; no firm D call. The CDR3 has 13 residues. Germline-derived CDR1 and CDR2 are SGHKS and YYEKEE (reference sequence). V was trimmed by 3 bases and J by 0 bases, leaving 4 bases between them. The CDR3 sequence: CASSWSSYNEQFF. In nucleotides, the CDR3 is TGTGCCAGCAGCTGGAGCTCCTACAATGAGCAGTTCTTC.

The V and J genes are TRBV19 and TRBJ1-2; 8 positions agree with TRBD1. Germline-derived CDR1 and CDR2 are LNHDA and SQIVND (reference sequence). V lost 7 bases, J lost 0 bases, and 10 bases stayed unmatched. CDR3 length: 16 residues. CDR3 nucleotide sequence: TGTGCCAGTACCCACACCGGGACAGGAGCTAACTATGGCTACACCTTC. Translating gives CASTHTGTGANYGYTF. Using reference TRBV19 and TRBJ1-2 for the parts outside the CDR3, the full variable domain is DGGITQSPKYLFRKEGQNVTLSCEQNLNHDAMYWYRQDPGQGLRLIYYSQIVNDFQKGDIAEGYSVSREKKESFPLTVTSAQKNPTAFYLCASTHTGTGANYGYTFGSGTRLTVV.

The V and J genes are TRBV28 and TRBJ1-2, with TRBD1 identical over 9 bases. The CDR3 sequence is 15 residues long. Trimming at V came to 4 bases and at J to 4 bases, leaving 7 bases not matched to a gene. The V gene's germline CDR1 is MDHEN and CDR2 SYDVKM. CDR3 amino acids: CASSYTGGAGYGYTF. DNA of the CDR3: TGTGCCAGCAGTTACACAGGGGGCGCCGGCTATGGCTACACCTTC.

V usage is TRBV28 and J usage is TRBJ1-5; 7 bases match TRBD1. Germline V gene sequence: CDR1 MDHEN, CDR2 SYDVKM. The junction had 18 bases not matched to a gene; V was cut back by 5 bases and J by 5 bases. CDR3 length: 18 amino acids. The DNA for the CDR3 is TGTGCCAGCAGTCGCCCGGGACAGTTAATCCCAGTGGATCAGCCCCAGCATTTT. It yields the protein CASSRPGQLIPVDQPQHF.

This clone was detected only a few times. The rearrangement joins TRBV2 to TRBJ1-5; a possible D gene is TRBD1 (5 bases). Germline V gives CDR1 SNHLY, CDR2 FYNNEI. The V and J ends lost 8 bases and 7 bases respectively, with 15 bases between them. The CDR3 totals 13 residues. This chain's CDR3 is CASRSGVGQPQHF. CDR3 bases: TGTGCCAGCCGGTCGGGGGTAGGCCAGCCCCAGCATTTT.

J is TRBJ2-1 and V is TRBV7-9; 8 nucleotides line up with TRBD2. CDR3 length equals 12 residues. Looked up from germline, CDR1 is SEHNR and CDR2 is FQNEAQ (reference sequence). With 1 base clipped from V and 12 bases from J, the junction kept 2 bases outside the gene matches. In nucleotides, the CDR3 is TGTGCCAGCAGCTTAGAGCGGGGGTGGCAGTTCTTC. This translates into CASSLERGWQFF.

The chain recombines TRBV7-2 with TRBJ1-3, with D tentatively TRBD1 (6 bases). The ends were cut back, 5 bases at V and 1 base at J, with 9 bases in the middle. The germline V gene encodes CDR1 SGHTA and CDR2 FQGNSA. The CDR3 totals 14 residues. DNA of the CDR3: TGTGCCAGCAGCCAAACAGGGTCTGGAAACACCATATATTTT. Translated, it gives CASSQTGSGNTIYF.

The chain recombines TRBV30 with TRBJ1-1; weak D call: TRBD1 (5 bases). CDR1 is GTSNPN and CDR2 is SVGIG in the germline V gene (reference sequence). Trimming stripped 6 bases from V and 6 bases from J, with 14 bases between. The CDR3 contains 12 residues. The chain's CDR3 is CACAIGGPEAFF. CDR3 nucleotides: TGTGCCTGCGCTATCGGGGGACCTGAAGCTTTCTTT.

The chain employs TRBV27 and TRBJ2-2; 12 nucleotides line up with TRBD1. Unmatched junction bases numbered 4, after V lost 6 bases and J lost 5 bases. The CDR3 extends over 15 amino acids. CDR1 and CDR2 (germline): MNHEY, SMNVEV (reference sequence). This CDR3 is CASSRDRGRTGELFF. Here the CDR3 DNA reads TGTGCCAGCAGCCGGGACAGGGGGCGTACCGGGGAGCTGTTTTTT.

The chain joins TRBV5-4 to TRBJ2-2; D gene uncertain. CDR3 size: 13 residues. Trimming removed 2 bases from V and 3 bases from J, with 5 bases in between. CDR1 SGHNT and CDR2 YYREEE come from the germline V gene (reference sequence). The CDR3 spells CASSLDYTGELFF. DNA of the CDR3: TGTGCCAGCAGCTTAGACTACACCGGGGAGCTGTTTTTT.

The CDR3 protein is CASGPDRGGGYTF. CDR3 bases: TGTGCTAGTGGACCCGACAGGGGCGGAGGCTACACCTTC. This chain links TRBV12-5 with TRBJ1-2; TRBD1 matches at 8 bases. Unmatched junction bases numbered 8, after V lost 6 bases and J lost 8 bases. The CDR3 spans 13 residues. CDR1 is LGHNT, CDR2 FRNRAP, per germline.

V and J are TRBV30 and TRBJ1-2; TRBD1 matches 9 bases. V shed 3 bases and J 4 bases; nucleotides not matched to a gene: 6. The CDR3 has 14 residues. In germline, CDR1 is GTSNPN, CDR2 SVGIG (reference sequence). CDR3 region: CAWSEGQGIYGYTF. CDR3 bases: TGTGCCTGGAGCGAGGGACAGGGCATCTATGGCTACACCTTC. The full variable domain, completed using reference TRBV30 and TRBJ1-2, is SQTIHQWPATLVQPVGSPLSLECTVEGTSNPNLYWYRQAAGRGLQLLFYSVGIGQISSEVPQNLSASRPQDRQFILSSKKLLLSDSGFYLCAWSEGQGIYGYTFGSGTRLTVV.

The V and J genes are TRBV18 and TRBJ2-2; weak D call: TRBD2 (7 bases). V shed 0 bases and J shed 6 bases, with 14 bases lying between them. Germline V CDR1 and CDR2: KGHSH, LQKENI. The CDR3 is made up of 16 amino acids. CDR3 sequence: CASSPPGGGLSGELFF. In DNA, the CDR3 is TGTGCCAGCTCACCACCGGGAGGGGGACTATCCGGGGAGCTGTTTTTT.